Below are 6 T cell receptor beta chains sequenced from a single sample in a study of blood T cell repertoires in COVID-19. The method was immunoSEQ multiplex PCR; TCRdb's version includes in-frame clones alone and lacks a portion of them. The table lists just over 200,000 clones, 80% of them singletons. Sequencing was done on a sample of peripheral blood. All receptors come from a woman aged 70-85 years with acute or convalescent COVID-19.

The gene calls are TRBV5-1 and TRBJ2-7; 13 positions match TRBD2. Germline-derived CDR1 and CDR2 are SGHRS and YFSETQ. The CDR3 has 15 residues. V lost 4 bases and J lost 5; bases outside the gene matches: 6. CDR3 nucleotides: TGCGCCAGCAGCACCGGACTAGCGGGAGCGGACGAGCAGTACTTC. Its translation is CASSTGLAGADEQYF.

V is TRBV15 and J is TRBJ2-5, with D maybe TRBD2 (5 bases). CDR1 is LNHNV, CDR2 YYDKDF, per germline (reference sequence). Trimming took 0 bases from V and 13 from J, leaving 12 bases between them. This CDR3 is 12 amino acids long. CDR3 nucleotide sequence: TGTGCCACCAGCAGAGATCGAATGAGGGCGTACTTC. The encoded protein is CATSRDRMRAYF.

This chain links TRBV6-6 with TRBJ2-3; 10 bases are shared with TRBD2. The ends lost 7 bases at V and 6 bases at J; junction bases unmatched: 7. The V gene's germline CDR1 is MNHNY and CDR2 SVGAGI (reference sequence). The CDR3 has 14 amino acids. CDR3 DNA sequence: TGTGCCAGCACCCCAGCGGGAGGGTCTGATACGCAGTATTTT. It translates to CASTPAGGSDTQYF.

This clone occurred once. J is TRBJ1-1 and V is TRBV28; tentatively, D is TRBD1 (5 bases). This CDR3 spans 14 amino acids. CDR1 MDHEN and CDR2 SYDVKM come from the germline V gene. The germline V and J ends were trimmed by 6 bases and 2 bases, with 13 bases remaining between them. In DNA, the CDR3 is TGTGCCAGCAGCCCGGTGGGGCCTAACACTGAAGCTTTCTTT. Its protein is CASSPVGPNTEAFF.

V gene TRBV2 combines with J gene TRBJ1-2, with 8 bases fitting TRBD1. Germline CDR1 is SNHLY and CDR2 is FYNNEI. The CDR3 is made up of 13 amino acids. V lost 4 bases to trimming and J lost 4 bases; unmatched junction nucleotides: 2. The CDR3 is CASSVQGGYGYTF. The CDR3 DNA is TGTGCCAGCAGTGTACAGGGGGGCTATGGCTACACCTTC.

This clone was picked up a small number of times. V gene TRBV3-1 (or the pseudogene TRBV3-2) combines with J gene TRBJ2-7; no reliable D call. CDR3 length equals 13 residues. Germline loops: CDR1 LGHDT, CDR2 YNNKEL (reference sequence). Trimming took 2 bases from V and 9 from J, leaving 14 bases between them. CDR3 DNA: TGTGCCAGCAGCCAATCTACAGCCTTAGTGCAGTACTTC. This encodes CASSQSTALVQYF.